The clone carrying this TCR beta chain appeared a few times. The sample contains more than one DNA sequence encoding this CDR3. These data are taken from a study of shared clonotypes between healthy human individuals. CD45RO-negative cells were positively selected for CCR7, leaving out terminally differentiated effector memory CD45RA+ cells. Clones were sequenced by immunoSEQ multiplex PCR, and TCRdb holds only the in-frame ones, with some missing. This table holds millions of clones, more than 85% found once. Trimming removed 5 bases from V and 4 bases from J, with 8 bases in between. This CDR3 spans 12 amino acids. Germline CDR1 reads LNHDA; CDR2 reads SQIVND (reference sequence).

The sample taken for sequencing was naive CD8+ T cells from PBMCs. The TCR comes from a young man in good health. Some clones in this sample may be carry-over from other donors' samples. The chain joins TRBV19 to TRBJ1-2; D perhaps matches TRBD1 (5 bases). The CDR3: CASSPGGYGYTF. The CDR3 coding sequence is TGTGCCAGTAGTCCGGGGGGCTATGGCTACACCTTC.